These 26 T cell receptor beta chains originate from one sample sequenced in a study of blood T cell repertoires in COVID-19. TCRdb keeps only in-frame clones here, not all; method: immunoSEQ multiplex PCR. The sample carries approximately 100,000 clones, roughly 80% recorded once. The sequenced sample was peripheral blood. Receptor source: a human donor in a cohort sampled during active COVID-19.

This clone was found a few times. The J gene is TRBJ2-7, the V gene TRBV30, with TRBD2 matching 11 bases. With V trimmed by 3 bases and J by 0 bases, 10 bases remained unmatched. Germline V lookup: CDR1 GTSNPN, CDR2 SVGIG (reference sequence). CDR3 size: 17 residues. The CDR3 sequence is CAWSAGTSGKSSYEQYF. The CDR3 DNA follows: TGTGCCTGGAGCGCCGGGACTAGCGGTAAGAGCTCCTACGAGCAGTACTTC.

This rearrangement joins TRBV13 to TRBJ1-1; 7 nucleotides agree with TRBD1. CDR1 is PRHDT, CDR2 FYEKMQ, per germline (reference sequence). Losses at the gene ends were 5 bases for V and 7 bases for J; bases not matched to a gene: 16. The CDR3 is 16 residues long. The CDR3 protein is CASSPPPDREANEAFF. The DNA of the CDR3 is TGTGCCAGCAGCCCCCCCCCTGACAGGGAGGCAAATGAAGCTTTCTTT. The whole variable domain, filled in from reference TRBV13 and TRBJ1-1, reads AAGVIQSPRHLIKEKRETATLKCYPIPRHDTVYWYQQGPGQDPQFLISFYEKMQSDKGSIPDRFSAQQFSDYHSELNMSSLELGDSALYFCASSPPPDREANEAFFGQGTRLTVV.

The gene calls are TRBV4-2 and TRBJ2-2; D is undetermined. V was trimmed by 7 bases and J by 4 bases, leaving 10 bases between them. In germline, CDR1 is LGHNA, CDR2 YNFKEQ. This CDR3 contains 13 residues. The CDR3 DNA reads as TGTGCCAGCACAGGAGAATCCACCGGGGAGCTGTTTTTT. It encodes CASTGESTGELFF.

This clone showed up just once. The V call is TRBV10-3, the J call TRBJ1-6, with TRBD1 matching over 9 bases. Germline CDR1 ENHRY, CDR2 SYGVKD. V dropped 6 bases and J dropped 8; count of bases not matched to a gene: 8. The CDR3 is made up of 15 amino acids. Here the CDR3 reads CAIRAGTGRDSPLHF. The CDR3 nucleotides are TGTGCCATCAGGGCCGGGACAGGGAGGGATTCACCCCTCCACTTT.

The rearrangement uses TRBV7-2 and TRBJ2-1; TRBD2 agrees at 13 bases. V dropped 4 bases and J dropped 6; count of bases not matched to a gene: 9. Germline V gene sequence: CDR1 SGHTA, CDR2 FQGNSA. CDR3 length: 17 residues. CDR3 amino acids: CASSSRTSGSRGNEQFF. The CDR3 DNA follows: TGTGCCAGCAGCTCAAGGACTAGCGGGAGTCGAGGCAATGAGCAGTTCTTC.

The V and J genes are TRBV21-1 and TRBJ2-2; TRBD1 was called by the table and not checked on the DNA. TRBV21-1 is recorded as a pseudogene. This CDR3 is 16 amino acids long. This CDR3 is CASSKGIAGGPGELFF. The CDR3 DNA is TGTGCCAGCAGCAAAGGGATTGCAGGGGGCCCCGGGGAGCTGTTTTTT.

V usage is TRBV7-8 and J usage is TRBJ1-1, with D maybe TRBD1 (5 bases). CDR3 length equals 14 residues. Trimming took off 2 bases at V and 6 bases at J, with 13 bases between the two ends. Germline lookup yields CDR1 SGHVS and CDR2 FQNEAQ. The CDR3 loop is CASSLRATGPEAFF. For the CDR3, the DNA is TGTGCCAGCAGCTTAAGGGCAACAGGCCCTGAAGCTTTCTTT.

The chain combines TRBV12-5 with TRBJ2-2; the D is unclear. Deletions cut 1 base from V and 0 bases from J, with 3 bases between. The CDR3 length is 14 residues. Germline values: CDR1 LGHNT, CDR2 FRNRAP. The CDR3 region is CASGLAANTGELFF. The CDR3 DNA is TGTGCTAGTGGTTTGGCAGCGAACACCGGGGAGCTGTTTTTT.

The chain uses TRBV4-2 and TRBJ2-7; 11 nucleotides line up with TRBD1. This CDR3 spans 16 amino acids. Trimming took 1 base from V and 3 from J; bases not matched to a gene: 5. Germline V lookup: CDR1 LGHNA, CDR2 YNFKEQ. The CDR3 protein is CASSQATGTGGYEQYF. CDR3 bases: TGTGCCAGCAGCCAAGCCACCGGGACAGGGGGCTACGAGCAGTACTTC.

The rearrangement joins TRBV3-1 (or the pseudogene TRBV3-2) to TRBJ1-6; D perhaps matches TRBD1 (5 bases). The CDR3 runs to 14 residues. The V gene lost 5 bases and the J gene lost 14 bases, with 19 bases spanning the gap. Germline V gene data show CDR1 as LGHDT and CDR2 as YNNKEL (reference sequence). CDR3 DNA: TGTGCCAGCAGCTACGGACTGGGGGGAGAATCCCTCCACTTT. Translating it yields CASSYGLGGESLHF.

The chain employs TRBV6-1 and TRBJ2-7, with 7 bases matching TRBD1. This CDR3 region has 15 residues. CDR1 MNHNS and CDR2 SASEGT come from the germline V gene. V dropped 3 bases and J dropped 2; count of bases not matched to a gene: 7. This CDR3 is CASSDPDRTAYEQYF. CDR3 nucleotide sequence: TGTGCCAGCAGTGACCCGGACAGGACCGCCTACGAGCAGTACTTC.

The chain joins TRBV7-4 to TRBJ1-5; tentative D call: TRBD1 (6 bases). Germline CDR1 SGHVT, CDR2 SQSDAQ. The CDR3 runs 19 residues. V dropped 1 base and J dropped 9 bases, with 28 bases sitting between them. CDR3 sequence reads: CASSLESLSAGDNHLPQHF. For the CDR3, the DNA is TGTGCCAGCAGCTTAGAATCGTTATCGGCAGGGGACAACCATTTGCCCCAGCATTTT. Based on the CDR3 plus reference TRBV7-4 and TRBJ1-5, the full variable domain is GAGVSQSPRYKVAKRGRDVALRCDSISGHVTLYWYRQTLGQGSEVLTYSQSDAQRDKSGRPSGRFSAERPERSVSTLKIQRTEQGDSAVYLCASSLESLSAGDNHLPQHFGDGTRLSIL.

This clone was found once. This chain joins TRBV12-5 and TRBJ2-3, with 7 nucleotides matching TRBD1. CDR3 length: 12 residues. CDR1 LGHNT and CDR2 FRNRAP come from the germline V gene. V lost 6 bases, J lost 4 bases, and 1 base stayed unmatched. CDR3 DNA: TGTGCTAGTGGGACAGGGCCAGATACGCAGTATTTT. Translated, it gives CASGTGPDTQYF.

This chain links TRBV21-1 with TRBJ2-7; the DNA was not used to check the table's D call, TRBD1. TRBV21-1 has pseudogene status. This CDR3 comprises 16 residues. CDR3 in amino acids: CASSRGDSALTYEQYF. The CDR3 region has the DNA TGTGCCAGCAGCAGGGGGGACAGCGCGCTCACCTACGAGCAGTACTTC.

This chain uses TRBV30 with TRBJ2-7; TRBD2 matches at 13 bases. Unmatched junction bases numbered 13, after V lost 2 bases and J lost 9 bases. CDR1 GTSNPN and CDR2 SVGIG come from the germline V gene (reference sequence). The CDR3 length is 16 residues. The CDR3 sequence is CAWSRSGTSGVTRQYF. The CDR3 region has the DNA TGTGCCTGGAGTCGATCAGGGACTAGCGGGGTCACTAGGCAGTACTTC.

This chain links TRBV2 with TRBJ2-7; 7 bases agree with TRBD1. V gave up 6 bases and J gave up 2 bases; unmatched junction bases: 13. The germline V gene has CDR1 SNHLY and CDR2 FYNNEI. CDR3 length: 16 residues. Here the CDR3 DNA reads TGTGCCAGCAGGGCCGCCGATCTGACAGGGACCTACGAGCAGTACTTC. Translated, it gives CASRAADLTGTYEQYF.

V is TRBV4-1 and J is TRBJ2-1, with 11 bases aligning to TRBD2. The J segment lost 8 bases and the V segment lost 0 bases, leaving 15 bases of the junction unmatched. The CDR3 length is 19 residues. Germline V gene lookup returns CDR1 MGHRA and CDR2 YSYEKL. This CDR3 reads CASSQDPGLADLKTDEQFF. The CDR3 DNA follows: TGCGCCAGCAGCCAAGATCCGGGACTAGCGGATCTAAAGACGGATGAGCAGTTCTTC.

J is TRBJ1-1 and V is TRBV19; 9 bases map to TRBD1. The CDR3 extends over 14 amino acids. The germline V gene encodes CDR1 LNHDA and CDR2 SQIVND (reference sequence). The junction had 4 bases not matched to a gene; V was cut back by 5 bases and J by 3 bases. The CDR3 DNA is TGTGCCAGTAGTCCCGGGACAGGGTACACTGAAGCTTTCTTT. Its protein is CASSPGTGYTEAFF.

V is TRBV5-6 and J is TRBJ1-6, with no clear D. The CDR3 consists of 15 residues. V was cut by 4 bases and J by 3 bases, with 11 bases left in between. The germline V gene encodes CDR1 SGHDT and CDR2 YYEEEE. The DNA for the CDR3 is TGTGCCAGCAGCCCCGGGAGCTTCTATAATTCACCCCTCCACTTT. The encoded protein is CASSPGSFYNSPLHF. The full variable domain, in which reference TRBV5-6 and TRBJ1-6 provide the parts outside the CDR3, is DAGVTQSPTHLIKTRGQQVTLRCSPKSGHDTVSWYQQALGQGPQFIFQYYEEEERQRGNFPDRFSGHQFPNYSSELNVNALLLGDSALYLCASSPGSFYNSPLHFGNGTRLTVT.

V is TRBV19 and J is TRBJ2-1; 9 positions match TRBD1. CDR1 is LNHDA, CDR2 SQIVND, per germline (reference sequence). The ends lost 6 bases at V and 8 bases at J; junction bases unmatched: 11. The CDR3 covers 15 residues. The CDR3 nucleotides are TGTGCCAGTAGCATCCCGGGACAGGGATCCGATGAGCAGTTCTTC. This sequence encodes CASSIPGQGSDEQFF.

The gene calls are TRBV7-2 and TRBJ1-1; 10 bases line up with TRBD1. This CDR3 contains 14 residues. CDR1 is SGHTA, CDR2 FQGNSA, per germline. The ends lost 6 bases at V and 4 bases at J; junction bases unmatched: 5. Here the CDR3 DNA reads TGTGCCAGCAGTCCTGGACAGGGGGGCACTGAAGCTTTCTTT. It yields the protein CASSPGQGGTEAFF.

Only a few counts were recorded for this clone. This chain joins TRBV4-1 and TRBJ2-7, with D tentatively TRBD2 (6 bases). Germline values: CDR1 MGHRA, CDR2 YSYEKL. The CDR3 sequence is 15 residues long. Trimming removed 1 base from V and 2 bases from J, with 12 bases in between. CDR3 DNA sequence: TGCGCCAGCAGCCAAGGTCTAGCGTATACCTACGAGCAGTACTTC. Encoded protein: CASSQGLAYTYEQYF.

This clone was observed once. The chain combines TRBV6-6 with TRBJ2-1; 10 bases line up with TRBD2. V shed 5 bases, J shed 8 bases, and the junction held 15 bases outside the gene matches. CDR3 length: 17 amino acids. CDR1 is MNHNY, CDR2 SVGAGI, per germline (reference sequence). CDR3 protein: CASSLTTILAGEHEQFF. The CDR3 nucleotides read TGTGCCAGCAGTCTTACTACCATTCTAGCGGGAGAACATGAGCAGTTCTTC.

This clone was picked up one time. This sequence joins TRBV19 and TRBJ2-1; 7 bases line up with TRBD2. V lost 6 bases to trimming and J lost 6 bases; unmatched junction nucleotides: 11. CDR3 length equals 15 residues. Germline CDR1 reads LNHDA; CDR2 reads SQIVND (reference sequence). The DNA of the CDR3 is TGTGCCAGTAGGTCCGAAGGGAGGGAAAGCAATGAGCAGTTCTTC. Translation gives CASRSEGRESNEQFF.

The rearrangement joins TRBV6-1 to TRBJ2-5; perhaps TRBD1 as D (5 bases). Trimming cost V 1 base and J 5 bases, with 8 bases left between them. The CDR3 contains 13 residues. The V gene's germline CDR1 is MNHNS and CDR2 SASEGT. CDR3 DNA sequence: TGTGCCAGCAGTGAAGACTGGGGCGAGACCCAGTACTTC. Translation: CASSEDWGETQYF.

This clone was seen more than once but under ten times. The rearrangement joins TRBV27 to TRBJ1-1; D perhaps matches TRBD1 (6 bases). This CDR3 has 16 residues. The V gene lost 4 bases and the J gene lost 5 bases, with 20 bases spanning the gap. Germline V gives CDR1 MNHEY, CDR2 SMNVEV (reference sequence). CDR3 sequence: CASSSYPITGLTEAFF. The CDR3 DNA reads TGTGCCAGCAGTTCCTATCCAATTACAGGGCTGACTGAAGCTTTCTTT.